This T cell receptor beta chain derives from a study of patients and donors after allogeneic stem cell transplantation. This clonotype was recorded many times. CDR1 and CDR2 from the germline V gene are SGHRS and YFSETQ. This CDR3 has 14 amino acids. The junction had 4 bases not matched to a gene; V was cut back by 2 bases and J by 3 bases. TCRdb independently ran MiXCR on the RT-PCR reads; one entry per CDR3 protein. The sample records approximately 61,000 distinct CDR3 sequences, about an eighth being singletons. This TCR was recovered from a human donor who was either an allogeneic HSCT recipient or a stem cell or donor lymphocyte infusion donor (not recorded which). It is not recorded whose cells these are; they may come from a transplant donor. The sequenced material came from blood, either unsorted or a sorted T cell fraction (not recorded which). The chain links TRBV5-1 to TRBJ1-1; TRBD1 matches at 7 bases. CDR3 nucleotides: TGCGCCAGCAGCTTACAGGGGCGAGACACTGAAGCTTTCTTT. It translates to CASSLQGRDTEAFF. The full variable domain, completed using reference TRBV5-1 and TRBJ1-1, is KAGVTQTPRYLIKTRGQQVTLSCSPISGHRSVSWYQQTPGQGLQFLFEYFSETQRNKGNFPGRFSGRQFSNSRSEMNVSTLELGDSALYLCASSLQGRDTEAFFGQGTRLTVV.